Shown below are 19 T cell receptor beta chains from a single sample sequenced in a study of CD8+CD57+ T cells in acquired aplastic anemia. Investigators profiled TCR beta VDJ and CDR3 from genomic DNA template. TCRdb reanalysed the reads using MiXCR and keeps one entry per CDR3 protein. This table holds some 47,000 distinct CDR3 sequences, approximately 78% found once. The sample comprised sorted CD4+, CD8+, or CD8+CD57+ T cells (not recorded which) from PBMCs. These receptors were taken from a human donor in good health, serving as a control.

V and J are TRBV10-2 and TRBJ1-5; D is unresolved. The CDR3 has 13 amino acids. Deletions cut 7 bases from V and 4 bases from J, with 11 bases between. In germline, CDR1 is WSHSY, CDR2 SAAADI. The chain's CDR3 is CASTNQENQPQHF. The CDR3 DNA reads TGCGCCAGCACAAATCAGGAGAATCAGCCCCAGCATTTT.

V usage is TRBV11-1 and J usage is TRBJ2-6, with a tentative D call TRBD1 (6 bases). V shed 1 base and J shed 3 bases, with 19 bases lying between them. The CDR3 has 19 residues. Per the germline V gene, CDR1 is SGHAT and CDR2 is FQDESV (reference sequence). CDR3: CASSLEGRDTLFGANVLTF. The CDR3 DNA follows: TGTGCCAGCAGCTTAGAGGGCCGGGACACCCTCTTTGGGGCCAACGTCCTGACTTTC.

The chain joins TRBV18 to TRBJ2-3; no reliable D call. The CDR3 spans 12 residues. Germline V gene lookup returns CDR1 KGHSH and CDR2 LQKENI. Trimming cost V 9 bases and J 6 bases, with 13 bases left between them. The CDR3 here is CASHRVGDTQYF. For the CDR3, the DNA is TGTGCCAGTCACCGCGTCGGGGATACGCAGTATTTT.

The V call is TRBV20-1, the J call TRBJ2-5; tentative D call: TRBD2 (6 bases). Trimming took off 6 bases at V and 5 bases at J, with 28 bases between the two ends. Germline V gene lookup returns CDR1 DFQATT and CDR2 SNEGSKA (reference sequence). The CDR3 spans 17 residues. The CDR3 DNA reads as TGCAGTGCAGACATCGGGGAGGCAGAAGGAATGCTTGAGACCCAGTACTTC. Translating it yields CSADIGEAEGMLETQYF.

V is TRBV7-9 and J is TRBJ2-5; no definite D call. The CDR3 totals 13 residues. Germline V lookup: CDR1 SEHNR, CDR2 FQNEAQ (reference sequence). V gave up 1 base and J gave up 1 base, with 4 bases separating them. This CDR3 is CASSLVLQETQYF. CDR3 bases: TGTGCCAGCAGCTTAGTTCTCCAAGAGACCCAGTACTTC.

The chain recombines TRBV6-5 with TRBJ1-2; D might be TRBD1 (6 bases). Germline lookup yields CDR1 MNHEY and CDR2 SVGAGI. With 2 bases removed from V and 8 bases from J, the gap between germline ends came to 18 bases. This CDR3 region has 15 residues. The CDR3 loop reads CASSYTTGRAGGYTF. DNA for the CDR3: TGTGCCAGCAGTTACACGACAGGTCGGGCAGGAGGCTACACCTTC.

In the case of this clonotype: The junction and the germline gene differ at one end; a read error may be behind it. The chain carries TRBV10-3 and TRBJ2-7, with 8 bases lining up with TRBD1. CDR1 and CDR2 from the germline V gene are ENHRY and SYGVKD. The CDR3 runs 15 residues. CDR3 DNA: TGCGCCATCAGTGAATCGGACAGGGAGGACTACGAGCAGTACTTC. This encodes CAISESDREDYEQYF.

This chain uses TRBV10-3 with TRBJ2-5; TRBD1 is a possible D gene (6 bases). Trimming took off 4 bases at V and 2 bases at J, with 20 bases between the two ends. The length of the CDR3 is 17 residues. Germline lookup yields CDR1 ENHRY and CDR2 SYGVKD. The CDR3 reads CAISGLRGTSSQETQYF. In DNA, the CDR3 is TGTGCCATCAGTGGGTTACGAGGGACATCTTCTCAAGAGACCCAGTACTTC.

This rearrangement joins TRBV15 to TRBJ2-7; a weak D match, TRBD1 (6 bases). Germline loops: CDR1 LNHNV, CDR2 YYDKDF (reference sequence). Trimming cost V 4 bases and J 4 bases, with 17 bases left between them. The CDR3 runs to 15 residues. The DNA for the CDR3 is TGTGCCACCAGCACCTACGGGACACAAAGTTACGAGCAGTACTTC. This encodes CATSTYGTQSYEQYF. Complete variable domain (other parts from reference TRBV15 and TRBJ2-7): DAMVIQNPRYQVTQFGKPVTLSCSQTLNHNVMYWYQQKSSQAPKLLFHYYDKDFNNEADTPDNFQSRRPNTSFCFLDIRSPGLGDTAMYLCATSTYGTQSYEQYFGPGTRLTVT.

The CDR3: CASSLTPGTGEDTQYF. The CDR3 nucleotides are TGTGCCAGCAGCTTAACTCCAGGGACAGGGGAAGATACGCAGTATTTT. The J gene is TRBJ2-3, the V gene TRBV11-1, with TRBD1 matching over 10 bases. Germline loops: CDR1 SGHAT, CDR2 FQDESV (reference sequence). V lost 2 bases to trimming and J lost 5 bases; unmatched junction nucleotides: 7. The CDR3 length is 16 residues.

The rearrangement joins TRBV11-1 to TRBJ1-5, with D possibly being TRBD1 (6 bases). The CDR3 is made up of 16 amino acids. The germline V gene encodes CDR1 SGHAT and CDR2 FQDESV (reference sequence). Trimming pared 4 bases from V and 2 bases from J, leaving 15 bases between. CDR3 sequence (DNA): TGTGCCAGCAGCTCAGGAAACAGGGTGGGCAATCAGCCCCAGCATTTT. Protein: CASSSGNRVGNQPQHF.

V is TRBV10-3 and J is TRBJ1-1; D gene unclear. In germline, CDR1 is ENHRY, CDR2 SYGVKD. V dropped 2 bases and J dropped 2 bases, with 12 bases sitting between them. The CDR3 is 15 amino acids. The CDR3 loop is CAISEEMDGNTEAFF. CDR3 DNA: TGTGCCATCAGTGAGGAAATGGACGGTAACACTGAAGCTTTCTTT.

The chain links TRBV6-1 to TRBJ2-3; 9 nucleotides line up with TRBD2. Germline V lookup: CDR1 MNHNS, CDR2 SASEGT. The trim removed 6 bases at V and 0 bases at J, leaving 10 bases unmatched. This CDR3 contains 17 residues. CDR3 in amino acids: CASSRRGSGGSTDTQYF. The CDR3 nucleotides are TGTGCCAGCAGCCGACGTGGTAGCGGGGGTAGCACAGATACGCAGTATTTT.

As concerns this clonotype: At one end, the junction sequence differs from germline, possibly due to a read error. The rearrangement joins TRBV7-3 to TRBJ2-1; 9 bases are a match to TRBD2. CDR3 length: 15 residues. CDR1 SGHTA and CDR2 FQGTGA come from the germline V gene. This chain's CDR3 is CASSLGLAYVNGQFF. CDR3 in DNA: TGTGCCAGCAGCTTAGGACTAGCGTACGTGAATGGGCAGTTCTTC.

The chain has TRBV29-1 and TRBJ2-1, with 8 bases that match TRBD1. This CDR3 is 16 amino acids long. The ends lost 1 base at V and 4 bases at J; junction bases unmatched: 9. In germline, CDR1 is SQVTM, CDR2 ANQGSEA. CDR3 region: CSVEGAEDRVYNEQFF. The CDR3 DNA follows: TGCAGCGTTGAAGGGGCCGAGGACAGGGTGTACAATGAGCAGTTCTTC.

This clonotype is termed medium-sized. The chain uses TRBV29-1 and TRBJ2-7, with 8 bases aligning to TRBD1. This CDR3 comprises 12 residues. The germline V gene has CDR1 SQVTM and CDR2 ANQGSEA. Losses at the gene ends were 6 bases for V and 5 bases for J; bases not matched to a gene: 6. The CDR3 DNA follows: TGCAGCGTGGGGACAGGTGAGCACGAGCAGTACTTC. Translating gives CSVGTGEHEQYF.

This chain joins TRBV15 and TRBJ2-7; D may be TRBD2 (5 bases). CDR1 is LNHNV and CDR2 is YYDKDF in the germline V gene (reference sequence). The CDR3 extends over 15 amino acids. The V end lost 0 bases, the J end lost 0 bases, and 9 bases lay between the germline ends. The chain's CDR3 is CATSRDLGSSYEQYF. The CDR3 DNA follows: TGTGCCACCAGCAGAGATCTGGGGAGCTCCTACGAGCAGTACTTC.

This clonotype occurred a few times. The chain recombines TRBV7-2 with TRBJ1-5, with D hard to call. The CDR3 is 12 residues long. The V gene lost 5 bases and the J gene lost 1 base, with 3 bases spanning the gap. Germline values: CDR1 SGHTA, CDR2 FQGNSA. The CDR3 loop is CASSNSNQPQHF. The CDR3 region has the DNA TGTGCCAGCAGCAACAGCAATCAGCCCCAGCATTTT.

The rearrangement links TRBV29-1 to TRBJ1-1; maybe TRBD1 (5 bases). This CDR3 spans 13 amino acids. Trimming shortened V by 5 bases and J by 0 bases, and 10 bases separated the two germline ends. CDR1 is SQVTM and CDR2 is ANQGSEA in the germline V gene. CDR3 residues: CSVKGLLNTEAFF. The CDR3 DNA reads as TGCAGCGTTAAGGGACTGTTGAACACTGAAGCTTTCTTT.